Sequencing of this T cell receptor (beta chain) was carried out in a study of control samples from healthy donors and cancer patients. The CDR3 runs 18 residues. Germline V gene sequence: CDR1 KGHSH, CDR2 LQKENI. After removal of 3 bases from V and 3 bases from J, the junction contained 11 bases not matched to a gene. Produced via immunoSEQ multiplex PCR; TCRdb's table is partial and in-frame only. This table holds approximately 190,000 clones, 91% found once. The origin of this receptor is a man aged 30 to 39 in good health. The sequenced sample was blood. The chain couples TRBV18 to TRBJ1-1; TRBD1 matches 12 bases. CDR3 loop: CASSPTIGTGGTYTEAFF. The CDR3 bases are TGTGCCAGCTCACCGACAATAGGGACAGGGGGCACCTACACTGAAGCTTTCTTT.